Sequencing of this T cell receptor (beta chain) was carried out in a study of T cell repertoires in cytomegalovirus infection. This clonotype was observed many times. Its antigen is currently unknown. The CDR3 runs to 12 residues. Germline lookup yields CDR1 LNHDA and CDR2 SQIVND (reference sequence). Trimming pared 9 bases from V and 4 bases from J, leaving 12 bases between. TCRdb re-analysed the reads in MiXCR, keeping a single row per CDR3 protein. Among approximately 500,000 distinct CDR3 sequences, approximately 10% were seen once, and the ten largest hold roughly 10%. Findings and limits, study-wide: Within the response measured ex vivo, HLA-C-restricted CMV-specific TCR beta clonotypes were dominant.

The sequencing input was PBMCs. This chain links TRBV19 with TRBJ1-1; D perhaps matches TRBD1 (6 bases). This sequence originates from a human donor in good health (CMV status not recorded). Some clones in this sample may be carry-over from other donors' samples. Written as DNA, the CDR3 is TGTGCCAGCAGGGGTTTAGGCACTGAAGCTTTCTTT. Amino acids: CASRGLGTEAFF.